The rows below give T cell receptor beta chains drawn from one sample of a study of cytomegalovirus exposure and HLA in healthy donors. This table comes from immunoSEQ multiplex PCR, and its TCRdb copy is limited to in-frame clones, with some not included. The sample yields 110,000 or so clones, 82% seen once. Sample: PBMCs. Every receptor here comes from a woman between 18 and 29 years old in good health and CMV-seronegative. Both conserved end residues are part of each CDR3. The D gene is left open where the match is weak. Clone size is not always given. Where it is, it says once, few, many or a class for expanded clones.

abundance,j_gene,d_gene,v_gene,CDR3aa,CDR3nt
.,TRBJ2-3,.,TRBV4-1,CASSSHSFFGDTQYF,TGCGCCAGCAGCTCTCATTCGTTCTTCGGTGATACGCAGTATTTT
.,TRBJ2-2,.,TRBV18,CASSPTRAGELFF,TGTGCCAGCTCACCAACGAGAGCCGGGGAGCTGTTTTTT
.,TRBJ1-1,.,TRBV5-6,CASSLSGSRILNTEAFF,TGTGCCAGCAGCTTGTCGGGGTCGAGGATTCTGAACACTGAAGCTTTCTTT
.,TRBJ1-2,.,TRBV19,CASTLRHRGNYGYTF,TGTGCCAGTACCCTACGTCACCGGGGAAACTATGGCTACACCTTC
.,TRBJ2-2,TRBD2,TRBV29-1,CSASAIAGMNTGELFF,TGCAGCGCCAGCGCCATAGCGGGAATGAACACCGGGGAGCTGTTTTTT
.,TRBJ2-3,TRBD2,TRBV18,CASSPLGTSGSKTDTQYF,TGTGCCAGCTCACCACTTGGGACTAGCGGGAGTAAGACAGATACGCAGTATTTT
.,TRBJ1-1,TRBD1,TRBV7-9,CASSFGQGHTEAFF,TGTGCCAGCAGCTTTGGACAGGGGCACACTGAAGCTTTCTTT
.,TRBJ2-6,.,TRBV19,CASSMKGHPIVGRANVLTF,TGTGCCAGTAGTATGAAGGGACACCCGATCGTAGGGAGGGCCAACGTCCTGACTTTC
.,TRBJ1-3,.,TRBV15,CATSRDRAGSGNTIYF,TGTGCCACCAGCAGAGATAGAGCGGGCTCTGGAAACACCATATATTTT
.,TRBJ1-1,.,TRBV5-1,CASSLATGYTEAFF,TGCGCCAGCAGCTTGGCGACAGGCTACACTGAAGCTTTCTTT
.,TRBJ2-1,.,TRBV7-2,CASSFFVGATAEQFF,TGTGCCAGCAGCTTTTTCGTTGGTGCGACTGCTGAGCAGTTCTTC
.,TRBJ1-2,.,TRBV7-9,CASSSDVRAGKDYGYTF,TGTGCCAGCAGCTCCGACGTAAGGGCAGGGAAGGACTATGGCTACACCTTC
.,TRBJ1-2,.,TRBV7-9,CASSDSLWQGGGYTF,TGTGCCAGCAGCGATTCCCTGTGGCAGGGTGGAGGCTACACCTTC
.,TRBJ1-2,.,TRBV20-1,CSATLFDGYTF,TGCAGTGCTACGTTATTTGATGGCTACACCTTC
.,TRBJ1-5,TRBD1,TRBV28,CASRDRGPQPQHF,TGTGCCAGCAGGGACAGGGGGCCTCAGCCCCAGCATTTT
few,TRBJ2-6,.,TRBV10-2,CASRDSPHSGANVLTF,TGCGCCAGCAGGGACAGTCCACACTCTGGGGCCAACGTCCTGACTTTC